This entry features one T cell receptor beta chain sequence. Antigen specificity is unknown. TCRdb ran MiXCR on the 5' RACE reads and lists one entry per CDR3 protein. The data hold 690,000 or so distinct CDR3 sequences, with 8.6% observed a single time. The sample is drawn from a study of identical twins. Study conclusions and caveats: The study found that models underestimated out-of-frame TCR alpha sharing in monozygotic twins.

The CDR3 length is 17 residues. CDR1 is SNHLY, CDR2 FYNNEI, per germline. Deletions cut 3 bases from V and 4 bases from J, with 21 bases between. The sample also formed part of further work on yellow fever vaccine responses in identical twins. As that report states: Reportedly, the T cell response mounted by twins to vaccine seemed partly convergent, partly personalized.

Sample: PBMCs. The chain couples TRBV2 to TRBJ1-2; tentatively, D is TRBD1 (5 bases). The sequence was collected from a woman younger than 35 in good health. CDR3 DNA sequence: TGTGCCAGCAGTGACCCCAGGACACTTGATGAGTTCTATGGCTACACCTTC. Its protein product is CASSDPRTLDEFYGYTF.